This record covers a single T cell receptor beta chain. Its antigen is unknown. Nothing much larger sits one base from this clone, and base qualities are not available. Sequencing was performed on an Illumina HiSeq 1500. TCRdb trimmed the raw reads at Q25, called clones with MiXCR and kept productive beta chains. Rows matching on CDR3 protein sequence are summarized as one entry with the most common DNA and genes. The sample table shows roughly 760,000 distinct CDR3 sequences, and 35% to 40% are seen once. Clones ranked in the top ten supply under 3% of the sample. The data derive from a study of T cell repertoires in cytomegalovirus infection (dated by TCRdb to about 2019). The study in broad terms: Donor HLA type was relevant to the analysis, because carriage of CMV infection together with the matching HLA type was indicated by public TCR beta signatures. Study-wide conclusions, independent of this receptor: In both this cohort and an independent 352-donor cohort, the cumulative frequency of public TCR beta family members distinguished carriers of CMV infection plus the relevant HLA type. The ex vivo response was dominated by HLA-C-restricted CMV-specific TCR beta clonotypes, which also provided the single most frequent clonotype in two of eight donors.

The clonotype originates from a human donor in good health (CMV status not recorded). Some clones in this sample may be carry-over from other donors' samples. The specimen was PBMCs.

CDR3 sequence: CASANTGGIYNEQFF. The DNA sequence is TGTGCCAGCGCCAACACAGGGGGCATTTACAATGAGCAGTTCTTC. The V and J segments used are TRBV11-2 and TRBJ2-1, with 9 bases aligning to TRBD1. The CDR3 starts with the cysteine, ends with the phenylalanine, and has 15 residues. Only the CDR3 part of the read is kept: 45 bases, read in frame from the first base. V is cut back by 8 bases and J by 4 bases, with 9 bases in the junction unmatched. CDR1 and CDR2, per the germline V gene, are SGHAT and FQNNGV.